The following is a T cell receptor beta chain sequence with its context. Its antigen has not been determined. Base-call qualities are not available, and no considerably larger clone is one nucleotide away. One collaborating source in Seattle enrolled patients while the patients were actively infected and followed the patients over time throughout the course of disease. Collaborating institutions collected whole blood in K2EDTA tubes following their own protocols. For TCRbeta analysis, collaborator samples were shipped as frozen whole blood, as isolated PBMCs, or as DNA extracted from either sample type. This entry is derived from a study of blood T cell repertoires in COVID-19 (dated by TCRdb to about 2020). At the level of the whole study: Samples from collaborators originated in the United States, Italy and Spain and spanned both the acute and convalescent phases of COVID-19. The prospective study material was composed of cDNA or gDNA derived from T cells, B-cell-depleted T cells, or PBMCs. Deeply sampled blood TCRbeta repertoires from subjects exposed to, actively infected with, or recovered from COVID-19 were included in the dataset. The repertoires were released in a freely available public database intended as a resource for research on the immune response to SARS-CoV-2. The samples were drawn from the first 160 participants of the ongoing ImmuneRACE study and from 1,200 or so subjects provided by 6 global collaborators. Nearly every sample came with metadata listing a de-identified subject ID, COVID-19 status, age in years and sex. Where available, HLA class I and class II types were taken from metadata supplied by the sample provider and were not determined by assay-based typing.

Here is what the overall study found, with its caveats: How much clinical and demographic metadata was included differed by source and by participant, and the metadata was provided uncurated.

CDR1 is given as PRHDT and CDR2 as FYEKMQ, both from the germline V gene (reference sequence). The CDR3 contains 15 residues, cysteine and phenylalanine counted. Only the CDR3 portion is preserved as DNA: 45 bases, with reading frame beginning at the first base. The germline V and J ends show losses of 5 bases and 4 bases respectively, and no gene match explains 7 bases of the junction. TCRbeta CDR3 regions were amplified from genomic DNA using the immunoSEQ Assay, a bias-controlled multiplex PCR. On the study's bioinformatics: The number of nucleated cells in each sample was estimated by amplification of reference gene primers within the assay. To quantify the absolute abundance of each unique TCRbeta CDR3 rearrangement, sequence reads were collapsed and filtered. For each sample, productive Simpson clonality was calculated as the square root of Simpson's diversity index across productive rearrangements. TCRdb limited this immuneACCESS table to in-frame rearrangements with V and J called. A share of clones is missing; checked studies link under half to unresolved V genes, and the rest is unexplained. V and J calls and clone size are given by that table; D and trimming were obtained from the DNA. The sample profile shows about 270,000 clones; approximately 92% of them were found once. Together, the top ten hold 2% to 3% of the sample.

The receptor comes from a person between 18 and 30 years old with COVID-19, enrolled during active disease. The material sequenced was peripheral blood. This chain joins TRBV13 to TRBJ2-3, with 9 junctional bases fitting TRBD1. The CDR3 protein sequence reads: CASSTGTGSADTQYF. The nucleotide sequence is TGTGCCAGCAGCACTGGGACAGGGTCCGCAGATACGCAGTATTTT. Reference TRBV13 and TRBJ2-3 genes cover what lies past the CDR3, so the full variable domain is AAGVIQSPRHLIKEKRETATLKCYPIPRHDTVYWYQQGPGQDPQFLISFYEKMQSDKGSIPDRFSAQQFSDYHSELNMSSLELGDSALYFCASSTGTGSADTQYFGPGTRLTVL.